A selection of T cell receptor beta chains follows, all from one sample in a study of blood T cell repertoires in COVID-19. The repertoire was sequenced with immunoSEQ multiplex PCR; TCRdb's copy has only in-frame clones and lacks some. The profile shows around 190,000 clones, about 85% of them singletons. The source material was peripheral blood. The receptors derive from a woman of 80 years or more with acute or convalescent COVID-19. Both conserved end residues are part of each CDR3. The D gene is left open where the match is weak. Clone size is given for some rows only: seen once, a few or many times, or a class if the clone is expanded.

TRBV7-8	TRBD1	few	TRBJ2-7	TGTGCCAGCAGCCTAGGGACAGGGGGCTCCTACGAGCAGTACTTC	CASSLGTGGSYEQYF
TRBV28	-	-	TRBJ1-1	TGTGCCAGCATTCCCCCCGTTGGCAGGGCGGACACTGAAGCTTTCTTT	CASIPPVGRADTEAFF
TRBV7-2	-	-	TRBJ1-1	TGTGCCAGCAGCTTTTTGGTTGCTGGGCAGTCTGAAGCTTTCTTT	CASSFLVAGQSEAFF
TRBV18	-	-	TRBJ2-3	TGTGCCAGCTCACCACAACAGGGTAGCACAGATACGCAGTATTTT	CASSPQQGSTDTQYF
TRBV5-1	-	-	TRBJ2-3	TGCGCCAGCAGCTTGGTTCCAGGGGCCACAGATACGCAGTATTTT	CASSLVPGATDTQYF
TRBV7-8	TRBD2	-	TRBJ2-1	TGTGCCAGCAGCTCTACTAGCGACAATGAGCAGTTCTTC	CASSSTSDNEQFF
TRBV25-1	TRBD1	-	TRBJ1-6	TGTGCCAGCAGCACCCGGGACAGTGGATATAATTCACCCCTCCACTTT	CASSTRDSGYNSPLHF
TRBV10-3	TRBD2	-	TRBJ2-1	TGTGCCATCAGTGGGCCTAGCGGGACCTACAATGAGCAGTTCTTC	CAISGPSGTYNEQFF
TRBV5-1	-	few	TRBJ2-2	TGCGCCAGCAGCTTGACCCGACGACAGAACACCGGGGAGCTGTTTTTT	CASSLTRRQNTGELFF
TRBV18	-	-	TRBJ2-1	TGTGCCAGCTCACCTAGTAGCGGAGGGGACAATGAGCAGTTCTTC	CASSPSSGGDNEQFF
TRBV19	-	-	TRBJ1-1	TGTGCCAGTACCTTCCGTTTGGCGGCTGAAGCTTTCTTT	CASTFRLAAEAFF
TRBV18	-	-	TRBJ1-1	TGTGCCAGCTCACCGGGGGGAGTTTGGACTGAAGCTTTCTTT	CASSPGGVWTEAFF
TRBV5-5	TRBD1	-	TRBJ1-5	TGTGCCAGCAGCCGCCGGGACAGGGGGGTAAGCAGCAATCAGCCCCAGCATTTT	CASSRRDRGVSSNQPQHF
TRBV7-2	-	few	TRBJ1-6	TGTGCCAGCAGCTTAGCCTTTCCCAATTCACCCCTCCACTTT	CASSLAFPNSPLHF
TRBV24-1	-	-	TRBJ2-2	TGTGCCACCGAAGGGGTCCCCGGGGAGCTGTTTTTT	CATEGVPGELFF
TRBV7-2	-	-	TRBJ2-5	TGTGCCAGCAGTCAAGTCTGGGGGGGCGAAGAGACCCAGTACTTC	CASSQVWGGEETQYF
TRBV30	TRBD2	-	TRBJ2-1	TGTGCCTGGAGTGTAGGCCTAGCGGGACAGAATGAGCAGTTCTTC	CAWSVGLAGQNEQFF
TRBV5-4	TRBD1	few	TRBJ1-2	TGTGCCAGCAGCTTGGTACAGGGGGGAGACTATGGCTACACCTTC	CASSLVQGGDYGYTF
TRBV18	-	-	TRBJ1-1	TGTGCCAGCTCACCCGCTTCGGGCGGGGGAACTGAAGCTTTCTTT	CASSPASGGGTEAFF
TRBV4-2	TRBD2	-	TRBJ2-7	TGTGCCAGCAGCCAAACCGGGACTAGAGACGAGCAGTACTTC	CASSQTGTRDEQYF
TRBV6-6	-	-	TRBJ2-3	TGTGCCAGCAGTCCCCTAGAGAGTAGTTGGGTAGATACGCAGTATTTT	CASSPLESSWVDTQYF
TRBV28	TRBD1	once	TRBJ2-6	TGTGCCAGCAGTTTAACAGGGGTCGGGGCCAACGTCCTGACTTTC	CASSLTGVGANVLTF
TRBV24-1	-	-	TRBJ2-7	TGTGCCACCAGTGATGCTAACGATTCCTACGAGCAGTACTTC	CATSDANDSYEQYF
TRBV18	TRBD2	-	TRBJ2-1	TGTGCCAGCTCACCTGGGACTAGCGGGAACAGGTACAATGAGCAGTTCTTC	CASSPGTSGNRYNEQFF
TRBV7-9	-	-	TRBJ1-6	TGTGCCAGCAGCTTAGGCGAGGCGGAGAATTCACCCCTCCACTTT	CASSLGEAENSPLHF
TRBV28	-	-	TRBJ1-5	TGTGCCAGCTCTACGACTCCCGGGAGAGATAGCAATCAGCCCCAGCATTTT	CASSTTPGRDSNQPQHF
TRBV5-6	TRBD1	-	TRBJ1-2	TGTGCCAGCAGCCCCCTGGACAGGGCGGACGATGGCTACACCTTC	CASSPLDRADDGYTF
TRBV28	-	-	TRBJ1-2	TGTGCCAGCGAGTCCCAGGAGGTAGGAGGCTACACCTTC	CASESQEVGGYTF
TRBV27	-	-	TRBJ1-4	TGTGCCAGCAGTTTCCGGGGGAGTGAAAAACTGTTTTTT	CASSFRGSEKLFF
TRBV5-1	TRBD2	-	TRBJ2-7	TGCGCCAGCAGCTTGGAGCGGGACCCCTACGAGCAGTACTTC	CASSLERDPYEQYF
TRBV6-5	TRBD1	-	TRBJ1-1	TGTGCCAGCAGACGACCGGGACAGGGAAACCCTGAAGCTTTCTTT	CASRRPGQGNPEAFF
TRBV5-6	-	-	TRBJ1-2	TGTGCCAGCAGGAGACTTTATGGCTACACCTTC	CASRRLYGYTF
TRBV5-1	TRBD2	-	TRBJ2-1	TGCGCCAGCAGCCCTGGGACTAGCGTAGCAATGTCGCAGTTCTTC	CASSPGTSVAMSQFF
TRBV21-1	-	-	TRBJ1-4	TGTGCCAGCAGCAAAGGGGTAAGGGGATATAATGAAAAACTGTTTTTT	CASSKGVRGYNEKLFF
TRBV5-1	-	-	TRBJ1-1	TGCGCCAGCAGCTTGGTGGGGGGGCTGAACACTGAAGCTTTCTTT	CASSLVGGLNTEAFF
TRBV30	TRBD1	few	TRBJ2-1	TGTGCCTGGAACCTGAAGGGACAGCCTAACAATGAGCAGTTCTTC	CAWNLKGQPNNEQFF
TRBV7-9	TRBD1	few	TRBJ2-1	TGTGCCAGCAGCTTAGCGCAGGGGGCAGATGAGCAGTTCTTC	CASSLAQGADEQFF
TRBV4-3	TRBD2	-	TRBJ2-1	TGCGCCAGCAGCCAAGGAGGGGCGGGAGGAAGCAATGAGCAGTTCTTC	CASSQGGAGGSNEQFF
TRBV19	TRBD2	-	TRBJ2-1	TGTGCCAGTAGTATAGACGGGAGGCCCTACAATGAGCAGTTCTTC	CASSIDGRPYNEQFF
TRBV10-3	-	-	TRBJ2-3	TGTGCCATCAGTAACAGGGAGGGATTTGGAGCTACGCAGTATTTT	CAISNREGFGATQYF
TRBV4-3	-	-	TRBJ1-5	TGCGCCAGCAGCCCGGACAGAAGCAATCAGCCCCAGCATTTT	CASSPDRSNQPQHF
TRBV7-9	-	-	TRBJ1-2	TGTGCCAGCAGCCAAGACAGGACCAATAACTATGGCTACACCTTC	CASSQDRTNNYGYTF
TRBV2	TRBD2	-	TRBJ2-3	TGTGCCAGCAGTGATGTGGGACTAGCGGGAGGGTCGCAGTATTTT	CASSDVGLAGGSQYF
TRBV2	-	-	TRBJ2-7	TGTGCCAGCAGACAGGGATACGAGCAGTACTTC	CASRQGYEQYF
TRBV7-8	TRBD1	-	TRBJ1-5	TGTGCCAGCAGCTTAGGAGGACAGGGGGGCAATCAGCCCCAGCATTTT	CASSLGGQGGNQPQHF
TRBV29-1	-	-	TRBJ2-5	TGCAGCGTCCAACAGTCTCCAGAGACCCAGTACTTC	CSVQQSPETQYF
TRBV18	TRBD1	-	TRBJ1-1	TGTGCCAGCTCACTACAGGGGGGCACTGAAGCTTTCTTT	CASSLQGGTEAFF
TRBV6-6	TRBD1	-	TRBJ1-5	TGTGCCAGCAGTCCTACATCTCCGACAGGGGGCGGTCAGCCCCAGCATTTT	CASSPTSPTGGGQPQHF
TRBV12-3/TRBV12-4	TRBD1	-	TRBJ1-5	TGTGCCAGCAGTCTTACAGGGGACCAGCCCCAGCATTTT	CASSLTGDQPQHF